Each of the 25 T cell receptor beta chains below was sequenced from the same sample in a study of cytomegalovirus exposure and HLA in healthy donors. The PCR had 60 Vbeta and 13 Jbeta primers. Here immunoSEQ multiplex PCR was the method, and the copy in TCRdb shows in-frame clones only, minus some. This table holds some 150,000 clones, around 75% found once. The sequencing sample was made of PBMCs. The receptor set was obtained from a young woman in good health and CMV-seronegative.

V gene TRBV7-9 combines with J gene TRBJ1-1; unclear D gene. CDR1 is SEHNR and CDR2 is FQNEAQ in the germline V gene (reference sequence). Trimming pared 2 bases from V and 4 bases from J, leaving 8 bases between. The CDR3 loop spans 13 amino acids. The CDR3 DNA reads TGTGCCAGCAGCTTATCTCTCAGCACTGAAGCTTTCTTT. Translating gives CASSLSLSTEAFF.

V gene TRBV19 combines with J gene TRBJ2-7, with 8 bases that match TRBD1. CDR1 and CDR2 from the germline V gene are LNHDA and SQIVND (reference sequence). CDR3 length: 13 residues. Germline trimming cut 2 bases from V and 6 bases from J; bases unmatched to any gene: 3. The DNA for the CDR3 is TGTGCCAGTAGTATACAGGGGGCTGCCGAGCAGTACTTC. This codes for CASSIQGAAEQYF.

The chain uses TRBV4-1 and TRBJ1-5, with D unclear. Looked up from germline, CDR1 is MGHRA and CDR2 is YSYEKL. V lost 1 base to trimming and J lost 4 bases, with 11 bases between them. The length of the CDR3 is 15 residues. The CDR3 here is CASSQGKALNQPQHF. The CDR3 region has the DNA TGCGCCAGCAGCCAAGGTAAAGCGCTGAATCAGCCCCAGCATTTT.

CDR3: CASSPPRQGLGTGELFF. Written as DNA, the CDR3 is TGTGCCAGCAGCCCCCCCCGACAGGGGCTGGGCACCGGGGAGCTGTTTTTT. V usage is TRBV4-2 and J usage is TRBJ2-2; TRBD1 matches at 8 bases. The CDR3 is 17 amino acids. V gave up 4 bases and J gave up 4 bases; unmatched junction bases: 11. Germline-derived CDR1 and CDR2 are LGHNA and YNFKEQ.

The CDR3 region has the DNA TGTGCCACCAGCAGAGACGCGGGTCATGGCTACACCTTC. This sequence encodes CATSRDAGHGYTF. V and J are TRBV15 and TRBJ1-2; D gene ambiguous. V lost 0 bases to trimming and J lost 6 bases, with 8 bases between them. The CDR3 is made up of 13 amino acids. Germline V gene lookup returns CDR1 LNHNV and CDR2 YYDKDF (reference sequence). Full variable domain (remainder filled in from reference TRBV15 and TRBJ1-2): DAMVIQNPRYQVTQFGKPVTLSCSQTLNHNVMYWYQQKSSQAPKLLFHYYDKDFNNEADTPDNFQSRRPNTSFCFLDIRSPGLGDTAMYLCATSRDAGHGYTFGSGTRLTVV.

The CDR3 spells CASSSTGVGEKLFF. CDR3 coding DNA: TGTGCCAGCAGTTCCACAGGGGTTGGAGAAAAACTGTTTTTT. The chain uses TRBV28 and TRBJ1-4, with TRBD1 identical over 7 bases. Germline CDR1 reads MDHEN; CDR2 reads SYDVKM. Trimming took 4 bases from V and 8 from J; bases not matched to a gene: 7. CDR3 length: 14 amino acids.

This clone was counted a single time. This chain joins TRBV2 and TRBJ2-1; 9 bases are a match to TRBD1. The germline CDR1 and CDR2 sequences are SNHLY and FYNNEI. This CDR3 has 13 residues. With V trimmed by 8 bases and J by 6 bases, 5 bases remained unmatched. CDR3 sequence (DNA): TGTGCCAGCCGGGACAGGGTACTCAATGAGCAGTTCTTC. Protein product: CASRDRVLNEQFF.

Turning to this clone: A read error may produce the germline difference seen at one junction end. Other nucleotide sequences in the sample specify the same CDR3. This chain links TRBV6-1 with TRBJ1-2, with TRBD1 matching 9 bases. The CDR3 totals 15 residues. CDR1 is MNHNS, CDR2 SASEGT, per germline. CDR3 loop: CASSERKGTGPGYTF. The CDR3 DNA sequence: TGCGCCAGCAGTGAAAGGAAGGGGACAGGGCCTGGCTACACCTTC.

V and J are TRBV6-5 and TRBJ1-5; no firm D call. Trimming removed 6 bases from V and 1 base from J, with 13 bases in between. The CDR3 extends over 15 amino acids. Per germline, CDR1 MNHEY and CDR2 SVGAGI. The CDR3 spells CASRDRDLSNQPQHF. CDR3 nucleotides: TGTGCCAGCAGGGACCGGGATTTAAGCAATCAGCCCCAGCATTTT.

V usage is TRBV2 and J usage is TRBJ1-2, with unresolved D. The germline gives CDR1 SNHLY, CDR2 FYNNEI. The CDR3 consists of 12 residues. V gave up 6 bases and J gave up 7 bases, with 12 bases separating them. CDR3 nucleotide sequence: TGTGCCAGCAGGAACGACTGGATTGGCTACACCTTC. Its protein product is CASRNDWIGYTF.

CDR3 residues: CATSSEVGGDGANVLTF. CDR3 coding DNA: TGTGCCACCAGCAGCGAAGTAGGGGGCGATGGGGCCAACGTCCTGACTTTC. The gene calls are TRBV15 and TRBJ2-6, with TRBD1 matching over 7 bases. The V segment lost 3 bases and the J segment 3 bases; nucleotides outside the gene matches: 8. The germline V gene encodes CDR1 LNHNV and CDR2 YYDKDF (reference sequence). CDR3 length equals 17 residues.

The V call is TRBV19, the J call TRBJ2-1; the D gene is possibly TRBD1 (5 bases). V lost 0 bases, J lost 4 bases, and 19 bases lay in between. CDR1 is LNHDA, CDR2 SQIVND, per germline (reference sequence). This CDR3 comprises 18 residues. The CDR3 DNA is TGTGCCAGTAGTATAGATCCCGGGCACAGGCCAACTTACAATGAGCAGTTCTTC. It encodes CASSIDPGHRPTYNEQFF.

This chain joins TRBV18 and TRBJ2-3; tentatively, D is TRBD2 (5 bases). Trimming removed 6 bases at V and 0 bases at J, with 16 bases between. Germline V lookup: CDR1 KGHSH, CDR2 LQKENI. This CDR3 contains 16 residues. The CDR3 DNA reads as TGTGCCAGCTCCTACGGACTGAACACTAGCACAGATACGCAGTATTTT. Protein sequence: CASSYGLNTSTDTQYF.

J is TRBJ1-5 and V is TRBV7-8; D not certain. The length of the CDR3 is 16 residues. CDR1 is SGHVS, CDR2 FQNEAQ, per germline. Trimming removed 2 bases at V and 0 bases at J, with 11 bases between. CDR3 in DNA: TGTGCCAGCAGCTTAACCAGACTCGATAGCAATCAGCCCCAGCATTTT. Translating it yields CASSLTRLDSNQPQHF.

The chain combines TRBV19 with TRBJ2-7; tentatively, D is TRBD1 (7 bases). CDR3 length: 14 amino acids. Trimming shortened V by 5 bases and J by 2 bases, and 13 bases separated the two germline ends. Germline values: CDR1 LNHDA, CDR2 SQIVND (reference sequence). CDR3 region: CASSGGTVPYEQYF. The CDR3 DNA follows: TGTGCCAGTAGTGGGGGGACAGTGCCCTACGAGCAGTACTTC.

In its sample, this clone ranks as medium-sized (0.01 to 0.1%). The chain employs TRBV6-1 and TRBJ1-1; no definite D call. This CDR3 region has 15 residues. Germline V gives CDR1 MNHNS, CDR2 SASEGT. V lost 6 bases and J 0 bases, leaving 14 bases between the germline ends. The CDR3 DNA is TGTGCCAGCAGCGCTGGCCGGGTCTTGAACACTGAAGCTTTCTTT. Protein sequence: CASSAGRVLNTEAFF.

The V call is TRBV19, the J call TRBJ2-7; possibly TRBD1 for D (6 bases). Germline CDR1 reads LNHDA; CDR2 reads SQIVND (reference sequence). Trimming removed 5 bases at V and 2 bases at J, with 13 bases between. The CDR3 contains 14 residues. DNA for the CDR3: TGTGCCAGTAGTGAAAATGGGGACACCTACGAGCAGTACTTC. It translates to CASSENGDTYEQYF. Looking up the rest from reference TRBV19 and TRBJ2-7 gives the full variable domain: DGGITQSPKYLFRKEGQNVTLSCEQNLNHDAMYWYRQDPGQGLRLIYYSQIVNDFQKGDIAEGYSVSREKKESFPLTVTSAQKNPTAFYLCASSENGDTYEQYFGPGTRLTVT.

V gene TRBV15 combines with J gene TRBJ1-1; 9 nucleotides match TRBD1. CDR1 LNHNV and CDR2 YYDKDF come from the germline V gene (reference sequence). Trimming removed 3 bases from V and 6 bases from J; junction bases left unmatched: 8. The CDR3 is 15 residues long. As DNA, the CDR3 is TGTGCCACCAGCAGGGAAGACAGGGGGACCCCTGAAGCTTTCTTT. Translated: CATSREDRGTPEAFF.

This chain uses TRBV19 with TRBJ1-5; TRBD1 matches 7 bases. J lost 3 bases, V lost 6 bases, and 5 bases had no gene match. The CDR3 extends over 14 amino acids. Per germline, CDR1 LNHDA and CDR2 SQIVND (reference sequence). The CDR3 spells CASRNRGVNQPQHF. The CDR3 coding sequence is TGTGCCAGTAGGAACAGGGGAGTCAATCAGCCCCAGCATTTT.

For the CDR3, the DNA is TGTGCCAGTAGTATCGTGGGACTAGCGGGAAGGAGCTCCTACAATGAGCAGTTCTTC. Amino acid sequence: CASSIVGLAGRSSYNEQFF. The V and J genes are TRBV19 and TRBJ2-1; 13 nucleotides agree with TRBD2. This CDR3 has 19 residues. V shed 3 bases, J shed 0 bases, and the junction held 8 bases outside the gene matches. CDR1 LNHDA and CDR2 SQIVND come from the germline V gene (reference sequence).

J is TRBJ1-5 and V is TRBV2, with D uncertain. The germline gives CDR1 SNHLY, CDR2 FYNNEI. Trimming pared 1 base from V and 7 bases from J, leaving 11 bases between. This CDR3 is 14 amino acids long. In DNA, the CDR3 is TGTGCCAGCAGTGAAGATCGGGGTTGGCAGCCCCAGCATTTT. It specifies CASSEDRGWQPQHF.

The chain joins TRBV7-9 to TRBJ2-7; the match to TRBD1 covers 8 bases. CDR3 length: 15 amino acids. CDR1 is SEHNR and CDR2 is FQNEAQ in the germline V gene (reference sequence). J gave up 2 bases and V 5 bases, and 8 bases lay outside the gene matches. CDR3 sequence: CASSPGGTGTYEQYF. In nucleotides, the CDR3 is TGTGCCAGCAGCCCCGGCGGGACAGGTACCTACGAGCAGTACTTC.

The CDR3: CASSVATTAGGRGYTF. CDR3 nucleotides: TGTGCCAGCAGCGTAGCTACTACGGCAGGGGGCCGTGGCTACACCTTC. The rearrangement joins TRBV9 to TRBJ1-2; 8 positions match TRBD1. With V trimmed by 0 bases and J by 7 bases, 11 bases remained unmatched. The CDR3 runs 16 residues. CDR1 is SGDLS and CDR2 is YYNGEE in the germline V gene.

The chain has TRBV23-1 and TRBJ2-5; TRBD2 agrees at 8 bases. TRBV23-1 is annotated as an ORF whose role is uncertain. The CDR3 is made up of 18 amino acids. The J segment lost 5 bases and the V segment lost 2 bases, leaving 16 bases of the junction unmatched. The chain's CDR3 is CASSQPSGGGCLFETQYF. Here the CDR3 DNA reads TGCGCCAGCAGTCAACCCTCCGGGGGGGGGTGTTTATTCGAGACCCAGTACTTC.

The V gene is TRBV25-1, the J gene TRBJ2-1; 11 bases agree with TRBD2. Germline V gene sequence: CDR1 MGHDK, CDR2 SYGVNS. The junction had 4 bases not matched to a gene; V was cut back by 1 base and J by 8 bases. The CDR3 is made up of 15 amino acids. The CDR3 DNA is TGTGCCAGCAGTGAATTAGCGGGAGGGATGCATGAGCAGTTCTTC. Its translation is CASSELAGGMHEQFF.